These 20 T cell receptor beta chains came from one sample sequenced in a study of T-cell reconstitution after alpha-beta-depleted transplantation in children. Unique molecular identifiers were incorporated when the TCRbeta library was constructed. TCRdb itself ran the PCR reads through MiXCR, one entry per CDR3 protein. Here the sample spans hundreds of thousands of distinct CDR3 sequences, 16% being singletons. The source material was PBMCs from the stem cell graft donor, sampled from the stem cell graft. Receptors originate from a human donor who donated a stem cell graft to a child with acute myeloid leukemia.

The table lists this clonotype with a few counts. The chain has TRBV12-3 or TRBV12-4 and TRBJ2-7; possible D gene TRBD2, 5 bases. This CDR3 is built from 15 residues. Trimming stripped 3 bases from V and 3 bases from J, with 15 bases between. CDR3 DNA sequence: TGTGCCAGCAGTTTCGCCTGGGGAGTTGGCTACGAGCAGTACTTC. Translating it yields CASSFAWGVGYEQYF.

The CDR3 coding sequence is TGCAGCGTTGAAAAGGAAATAGTGGAGGTTCACTCTGGAAACACCATATATTTT. The encoded protein is CSVEKEIVEVHSGNTIYF. The J gene is TRBJ1-3, the V gene TRBV29-1; no clear D. In germline, CDR1 is SQVTM, CDR2 ANQGSEA. This CDR3 contains 18 residues. V was shortened by 2 bases and J by 0 bases, with 20 bases between the two germline ends.

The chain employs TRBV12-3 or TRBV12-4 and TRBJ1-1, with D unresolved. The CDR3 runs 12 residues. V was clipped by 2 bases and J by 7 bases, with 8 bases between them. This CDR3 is CASSLTAVEAFF. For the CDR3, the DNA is TGTGCCAGCAGTTTAACGGCCGTTGAAGCTTTCTTT.

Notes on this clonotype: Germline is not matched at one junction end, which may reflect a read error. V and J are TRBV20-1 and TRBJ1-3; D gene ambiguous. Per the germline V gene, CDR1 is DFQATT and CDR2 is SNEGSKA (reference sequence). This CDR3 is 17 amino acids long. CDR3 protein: CCARDGRGPPSGNTIYF. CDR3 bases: TGCTGTGCTAGAGATGGTAGAGGGCCACCATCTGGAAACACCATATATTTT.

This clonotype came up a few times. The chain's CDR3 is CASSFGGTSYEQYV. The CDR3 bases are TGCGCCAGCAGCTTCGGGGGGACCTCCTACGAGCAGTACGTC. The chain combines TRBV5-1 with TRBJ2-7; TRBD2 aligns across 7 bases. CDR3 length equals 14 residues. V lost 2 bases to trimming and J lost 0 bases; unmatched junction nucleotides: 2. Germline V gene data show CDR1 as SGHRS and CDR2 as YFSETQ.

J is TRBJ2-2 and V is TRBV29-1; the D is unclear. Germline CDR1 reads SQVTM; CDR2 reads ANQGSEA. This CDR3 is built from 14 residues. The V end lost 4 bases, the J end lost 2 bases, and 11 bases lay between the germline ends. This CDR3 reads CSVGPGKNTGELFF. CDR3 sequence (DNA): TGCAGCGTTGGGCCGGGCAAAAACACCGGGGAGCTGTTTTTT.

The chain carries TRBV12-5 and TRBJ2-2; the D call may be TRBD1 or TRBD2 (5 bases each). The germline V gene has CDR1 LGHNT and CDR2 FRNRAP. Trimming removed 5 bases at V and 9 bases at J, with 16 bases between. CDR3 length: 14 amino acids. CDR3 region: CASGPRGRGRELFF. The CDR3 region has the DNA TGTGCTAGTGGTCCGCGCGGACGGGGCCGGGAGCTGTTTTTT.

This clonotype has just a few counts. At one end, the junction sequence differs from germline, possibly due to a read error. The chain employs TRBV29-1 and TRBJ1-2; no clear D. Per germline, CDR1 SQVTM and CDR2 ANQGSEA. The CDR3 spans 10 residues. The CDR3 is CSVEKELGRF. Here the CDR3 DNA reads TGCAGCGTTGAAAAAGAGTTGGGCCGCTTC.

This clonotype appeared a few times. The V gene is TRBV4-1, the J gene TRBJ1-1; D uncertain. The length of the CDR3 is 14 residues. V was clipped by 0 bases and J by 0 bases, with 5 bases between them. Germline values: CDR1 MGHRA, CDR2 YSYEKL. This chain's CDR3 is CASSQDRMNTEAFF. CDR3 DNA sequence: TGCGCCAGCAGCCAAGATAGAATGAACACTGAAGCTTTCTTT.

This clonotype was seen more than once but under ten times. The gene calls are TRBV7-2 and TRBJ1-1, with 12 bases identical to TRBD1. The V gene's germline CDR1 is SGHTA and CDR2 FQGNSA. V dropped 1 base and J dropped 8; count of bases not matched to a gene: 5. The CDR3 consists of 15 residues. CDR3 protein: CASSLGDRGPREAFF. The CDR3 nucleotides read TGTGCCAGCAGCTTAGGGGACAGGGGGCCCCGGGAAGCTTTCTTT.

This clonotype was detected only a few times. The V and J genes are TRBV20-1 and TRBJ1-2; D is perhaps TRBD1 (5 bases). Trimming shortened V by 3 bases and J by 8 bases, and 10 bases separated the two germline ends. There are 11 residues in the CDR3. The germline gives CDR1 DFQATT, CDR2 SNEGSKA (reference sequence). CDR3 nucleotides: TGCAGTGCTAGCCGGGGCTGGGGCTACACCTTC. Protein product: CSASRGWGYTF.

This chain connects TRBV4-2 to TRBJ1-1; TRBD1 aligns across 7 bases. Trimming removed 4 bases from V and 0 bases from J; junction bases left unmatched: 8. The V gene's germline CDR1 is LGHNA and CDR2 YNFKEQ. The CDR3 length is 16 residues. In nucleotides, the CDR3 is TGTGCCAGCAGCCCGGCACAGGGGAACTTGAACACTGAAGCTTTCTTT. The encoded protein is CASSPAQGNLNTEAFF.

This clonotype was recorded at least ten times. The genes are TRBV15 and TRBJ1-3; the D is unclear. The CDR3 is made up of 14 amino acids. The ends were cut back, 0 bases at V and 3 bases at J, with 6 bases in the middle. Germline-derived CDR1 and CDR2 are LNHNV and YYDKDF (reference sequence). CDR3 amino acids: CATSRDRGGNTIYF. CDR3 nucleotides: TGTGCCACCAGCAGAGATCGGGGTGGAAACACCATATATTTT.

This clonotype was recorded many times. This CDR3 is CASSSGPGQAGNEQFF. Here the CDR3 DNA reads TGTGCCAGCAGTTCGGGCCCGGGACAGGCTGGTAATGAGCAGTTCTTC. This rearrangement joins TRBV12-3 or TRBV12-4 to TRBJ2-1, with 8 nucleotides matching TRBD1. The CDR3 has 16 amino acids. V lost 4 bases to trimming and J lost 7 bases; unmatched junction nucleotides: 12.

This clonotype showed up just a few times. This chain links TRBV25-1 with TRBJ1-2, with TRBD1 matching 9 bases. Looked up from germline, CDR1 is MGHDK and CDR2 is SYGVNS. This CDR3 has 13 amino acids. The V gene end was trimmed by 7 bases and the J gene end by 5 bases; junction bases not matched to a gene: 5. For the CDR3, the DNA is TGTGCCAGCACTCGGGACAGGGAGTATGGCTACACCTTC. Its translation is CASTRDREYGYTF.

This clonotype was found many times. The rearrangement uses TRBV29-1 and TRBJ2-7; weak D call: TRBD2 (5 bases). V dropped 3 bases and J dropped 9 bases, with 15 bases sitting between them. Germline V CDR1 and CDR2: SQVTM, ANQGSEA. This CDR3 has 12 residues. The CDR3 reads CSVDGGSLGQYF. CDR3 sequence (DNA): TGCAGCGTTGATGGAGGATCCCTCGGGCAGTACTTC.

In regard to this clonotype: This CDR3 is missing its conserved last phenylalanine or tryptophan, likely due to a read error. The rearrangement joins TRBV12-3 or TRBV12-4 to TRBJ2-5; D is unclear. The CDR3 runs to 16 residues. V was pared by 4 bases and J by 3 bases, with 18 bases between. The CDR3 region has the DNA TGTGCCAGCAGTTCTGCTCTCCCGGATTTAAAAGAGACCCAGTACCTC. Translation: CASSSALPDLKETQYL.

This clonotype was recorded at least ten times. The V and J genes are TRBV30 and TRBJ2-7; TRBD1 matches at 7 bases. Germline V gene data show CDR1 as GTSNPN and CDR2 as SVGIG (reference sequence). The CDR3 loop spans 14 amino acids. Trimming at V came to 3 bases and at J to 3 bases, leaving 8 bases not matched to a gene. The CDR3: CAWSHHRQGYEQYF. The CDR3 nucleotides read TGTGCCTGGAGCCACCATCGACAGGGCTACGAGCAGTACTTC.

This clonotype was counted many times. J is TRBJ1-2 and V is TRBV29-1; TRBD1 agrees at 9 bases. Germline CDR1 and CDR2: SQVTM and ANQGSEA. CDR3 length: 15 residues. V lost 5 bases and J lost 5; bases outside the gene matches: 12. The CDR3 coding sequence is TGCAGCGTTTCGACCCGGGACAGGGTACCTTATGGCTACACCTTC. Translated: CSVSTRDRVPYGYTF.

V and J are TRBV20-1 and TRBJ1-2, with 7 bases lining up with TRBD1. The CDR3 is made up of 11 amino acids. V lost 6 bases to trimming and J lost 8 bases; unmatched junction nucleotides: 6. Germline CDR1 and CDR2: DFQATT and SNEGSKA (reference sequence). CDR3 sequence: CSATSGGGYTF. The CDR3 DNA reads TGCAGTGCGACTTCAGGGGGGGGCTACACCTTC.